Listed below are T cell receptor beta chains from one sample, sequenced in a study of shared clonotypes between healthy human individuals. Produced via immunoSEQ multiplex PCR; TCRdb's table is partial and in-frame only. The data hold about 480,000 clones, with about 79% observed a single time. Sequences were obtained from PBMCs. The origin of the receptors is a woman aged 40 to 55 in good health. Some clones in this sample may be carry-over from other donors' samples. Each CDR3 is given with its conserved first and last residue. Each record gives: J gene, D gene, V gene, clone size, CDR3 length, CDR3 protein, CDR3 DNA. A D gene is named only where the DNA matches it firmly. Some rows mark clone size as missing; the rest say once, few, many or name a class of expanded clone.

TRBJ2-1 . TRBV10-2 . 13 CASSFEGENEQFF TGCGCCAGCAGTTTTGAGGGGGAGAATGAGCAGTTCTTC
TRBJ2-1 . TRBV30 . 14 CAWSVGAAYNEQFF TGTGCCTGGAGTGTAGGGGCAGCTTACAATGAGCAGTTCTTC
TRBJ2-1 TRBD2 TRBV29-1 once 14 CSVDSSGVHNEQFF TGCAGCGTTGACTCTAGCGGGGTCCACAATGAGCAGTTCTTC
TRBJ2-2 . TRBV29-1 . 14 CSAVRTLNTGELFF TGCAGCGCTGTGCGGACACTGAACACCGGGGAGCTGTTTTTT
TRBJ2-5 TRBD2 TRBV28 few 16 CASSLGWGGTQETQYF TGTGCCAGCAGTTTGGGATGGGGGGGAACCCAAGAGACCCAGTACTTC
TRBJ2-2 . TRBV15 . 16 CATSRDPGRGTGELFF TGTGCCACCAGCAGAGACCCCGGGCGTGGGACCGGGGAGCTGTTTTTT
TRBJ2-5 TRBD2 TRBV5-1 . 16 CASSLRSSGMGETQYF TGCGCCAGCAGCTTGAGGTCTAGCGGGATGGGGGAGACCCAGTACTTC
TRBJ2-7 TRBD2 TRBV18 . 16 CASSPAGLAGVYEQYF TGTGCCAGCTCACCAGCGGGACTAGCGGGAGTCTACGAGCAGTACTTC
TRBJ2-1 TRBD1 TRBV28 . 14 CASSTNRGSNEQFF TGTGCCAGCAGTACAAACAGGGGATCCAATGAGCAGTTCTTC
TRBJ1-1 . TRBV6-5 . 16 CASSYSAGRLNTEAFF TGTGCCAGCAGTTACTCCGCAGGGAGACTGAACACTGAAGCTTTCTTT